This TCR beta chain is drawn from a study of blood T cell repertoires in COVID-19. Which cohort a participant joined came from the clinical history participants gave. Here immunoSEQ multiplex PCR was the method, and the copy in TCRdb shows in-frame clones only, minus some. The table records about 200,000 clones, roughly 84% of them present only once. Germline lookup yields CDR1 SGHRS and CDR2 YFSETQ. CDR3 length equals 15 residues. V was clipped by 4 bases and J by 5 bases; unmatched bases: 10. The V call is TRBV5-1, the J call TRBJ1-2, with 8 positions matching TRBD1. The sample was PBMCs or T cells enriched from blood (not recorded which). The sequence derives from a middle-aged man who had recovered from COVID-19. The CDR3 protein is CASSTSGTGGYGYTF. The DNA for the CDR3 is TGCGCCAGCAGCACCTCCGGGACAGGTGGTTATGGCTACACCTTC.